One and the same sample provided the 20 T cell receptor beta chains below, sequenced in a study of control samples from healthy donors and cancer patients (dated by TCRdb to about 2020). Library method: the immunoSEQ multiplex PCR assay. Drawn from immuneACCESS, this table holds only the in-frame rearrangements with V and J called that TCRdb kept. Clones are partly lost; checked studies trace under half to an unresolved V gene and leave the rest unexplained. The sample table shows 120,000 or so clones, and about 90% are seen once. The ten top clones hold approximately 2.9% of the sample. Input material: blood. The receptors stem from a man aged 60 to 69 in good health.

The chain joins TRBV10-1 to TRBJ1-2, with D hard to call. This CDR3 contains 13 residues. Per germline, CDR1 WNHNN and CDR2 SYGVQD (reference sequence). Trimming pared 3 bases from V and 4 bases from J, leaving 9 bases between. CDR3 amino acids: CASSESGTYGYTF. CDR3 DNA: TGCGCCAGCAGTGAATCAGGAACCTATGGCTACACCTTC.

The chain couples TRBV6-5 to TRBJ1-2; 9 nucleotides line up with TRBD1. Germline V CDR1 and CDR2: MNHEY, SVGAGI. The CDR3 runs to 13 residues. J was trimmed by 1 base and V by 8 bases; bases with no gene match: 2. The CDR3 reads CASGQGINYGYTF. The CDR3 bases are TGTGCCAGCGGACAGGGGATTAACTATGGCTACACCTTC.

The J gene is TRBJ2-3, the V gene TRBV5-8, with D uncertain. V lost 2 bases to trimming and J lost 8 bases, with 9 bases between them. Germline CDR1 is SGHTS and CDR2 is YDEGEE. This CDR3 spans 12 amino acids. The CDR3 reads CASSLVGVTQYF. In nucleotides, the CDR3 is TGTGCCAGCAGCTTAGTCGGCGTTACGCAGTATTTT.

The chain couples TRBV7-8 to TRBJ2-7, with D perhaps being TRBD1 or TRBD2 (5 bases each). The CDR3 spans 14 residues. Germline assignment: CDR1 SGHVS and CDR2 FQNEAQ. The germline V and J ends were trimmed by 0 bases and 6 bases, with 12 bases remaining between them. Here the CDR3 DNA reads TGTGCCAGCAGCTTAGCGTTGGGGGTTGGCGAGCAGTACTTC. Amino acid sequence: CASSLALGVGEQYF.

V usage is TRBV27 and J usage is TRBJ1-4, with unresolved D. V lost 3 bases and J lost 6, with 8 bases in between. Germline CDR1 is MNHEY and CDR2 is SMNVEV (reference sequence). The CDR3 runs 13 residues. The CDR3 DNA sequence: TGTGCCAGCAGTTTTGACCGTCATGAAAAACTGTTTTTT. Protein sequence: CASSFDRHEKLFF.

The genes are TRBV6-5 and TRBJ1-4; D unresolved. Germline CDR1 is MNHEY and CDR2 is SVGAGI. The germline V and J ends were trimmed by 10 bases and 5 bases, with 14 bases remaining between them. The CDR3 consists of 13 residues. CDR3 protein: CATQYSPNEKLFF. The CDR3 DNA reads TGTGCCACCCAATATTCCCCGAATGAAAAACTGTTTTTT.

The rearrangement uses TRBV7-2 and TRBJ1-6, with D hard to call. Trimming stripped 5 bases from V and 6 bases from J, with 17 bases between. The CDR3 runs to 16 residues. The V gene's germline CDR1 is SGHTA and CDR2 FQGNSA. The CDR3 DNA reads TGTGCCAGCAGCCCCCAGTCAGGTCCGAGTAATTCACCCCTCCACTTT. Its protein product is CASSPQSGPSNSPLHF.

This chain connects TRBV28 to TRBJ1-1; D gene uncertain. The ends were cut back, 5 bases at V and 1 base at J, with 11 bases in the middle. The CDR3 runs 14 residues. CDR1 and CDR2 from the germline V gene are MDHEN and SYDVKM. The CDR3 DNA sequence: TGTGCCAGCAGTCCTTTATCTTCGAACACTGAAGCTTTCTTT. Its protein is CASSPLSSNTEAFF. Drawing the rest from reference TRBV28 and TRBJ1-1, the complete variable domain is DVKVTQSSRYLVKRTGEKVFLECVQDMDHENMFWYRQDPGLGLRLIYFSYDVKMKEKGDIPEGYSVSREKKERFSLILESASTNQTSMYLCASSPLSSNTEAFFGQGTRLTVV.

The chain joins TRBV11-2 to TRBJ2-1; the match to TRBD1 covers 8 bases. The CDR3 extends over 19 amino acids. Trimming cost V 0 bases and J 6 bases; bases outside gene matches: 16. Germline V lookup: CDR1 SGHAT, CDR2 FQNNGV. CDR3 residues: CASSLDFGSSDRASNEQFF. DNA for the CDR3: TGTGCCAGCAGCTTAGATTTCGGTTCCTCGGACAGGGCAAGCAATGAGCAGTTCTTC.

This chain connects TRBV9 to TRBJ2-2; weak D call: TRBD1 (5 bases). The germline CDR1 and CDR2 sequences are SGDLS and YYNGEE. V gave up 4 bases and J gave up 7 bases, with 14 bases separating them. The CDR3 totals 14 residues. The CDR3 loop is CASSPRVSGGELFF. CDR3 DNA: TGTGCCAGCAGCCCCAGGGTATCCGGCGGGGAGCTGTTTTTT.

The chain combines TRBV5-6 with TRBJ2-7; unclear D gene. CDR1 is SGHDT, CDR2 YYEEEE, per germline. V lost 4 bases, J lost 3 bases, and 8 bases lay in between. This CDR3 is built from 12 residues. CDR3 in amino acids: CASSLGRYEQYF. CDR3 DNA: TGTGCCAGCAGCCTCGGCCGCTACGAGCAGTACTTC.

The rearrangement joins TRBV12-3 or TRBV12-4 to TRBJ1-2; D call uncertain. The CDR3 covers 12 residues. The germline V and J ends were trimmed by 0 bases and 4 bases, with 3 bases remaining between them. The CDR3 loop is CASSLAAYGYTF. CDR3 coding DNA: TGTGCCAGCAGTTTAGCAGCCTATGGCTACACCTTC.

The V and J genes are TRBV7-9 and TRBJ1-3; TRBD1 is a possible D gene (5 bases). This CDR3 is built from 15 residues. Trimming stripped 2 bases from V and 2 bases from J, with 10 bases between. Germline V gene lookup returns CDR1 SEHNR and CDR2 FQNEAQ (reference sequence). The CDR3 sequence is CASSLWDRTGNTIYF. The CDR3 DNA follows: TGTGCCAGCAGCTTATGGGACCGAACTGGAAACACCATATATTTT.

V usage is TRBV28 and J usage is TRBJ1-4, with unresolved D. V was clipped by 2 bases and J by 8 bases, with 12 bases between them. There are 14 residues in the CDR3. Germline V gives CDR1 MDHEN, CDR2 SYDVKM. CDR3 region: CASSLVGLGEKLFF. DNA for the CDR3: TGTGCCAGCAGTTTAGTCGGACTGGGGGAAAAACTGTTTTTT.

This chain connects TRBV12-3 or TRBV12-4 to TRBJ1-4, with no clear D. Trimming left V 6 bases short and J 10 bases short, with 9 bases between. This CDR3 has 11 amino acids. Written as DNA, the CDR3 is TGTGCCAGCAGCCTGTTGGGAAAACTGTTTTTT. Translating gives CASSLLGKLFF.

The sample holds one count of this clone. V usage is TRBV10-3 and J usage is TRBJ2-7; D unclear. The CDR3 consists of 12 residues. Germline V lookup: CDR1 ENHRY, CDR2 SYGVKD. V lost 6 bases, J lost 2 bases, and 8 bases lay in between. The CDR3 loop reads CAIRTDAYEQYF. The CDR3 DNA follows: TGTGCCATCAGGACTGACGCCTACGAGCAGTACTTC.

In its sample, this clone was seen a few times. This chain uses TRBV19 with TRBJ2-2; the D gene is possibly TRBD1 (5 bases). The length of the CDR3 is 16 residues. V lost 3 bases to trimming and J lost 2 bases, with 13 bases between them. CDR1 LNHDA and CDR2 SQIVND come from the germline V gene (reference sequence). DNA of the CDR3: TGTGCCAGTAGTATCGGACATGTCCTCAACACCGGGGAGCTGTTTTTT. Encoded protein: CASSIGHVLNTGELFF.

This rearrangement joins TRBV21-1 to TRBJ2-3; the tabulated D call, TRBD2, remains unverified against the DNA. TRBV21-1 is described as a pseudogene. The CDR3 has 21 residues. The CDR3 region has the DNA TGTGCCAGCAGCAAAGACCAGCTGTTGTTGACGGGGGGCTTAATCACAGATACGCAGTATTTT. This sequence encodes CASSKDQLLLTGGLITDTQYF.

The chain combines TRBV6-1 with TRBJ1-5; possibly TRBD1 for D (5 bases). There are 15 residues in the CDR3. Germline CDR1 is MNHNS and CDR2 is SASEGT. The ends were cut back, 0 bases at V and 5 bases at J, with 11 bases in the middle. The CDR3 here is CASSEAGEGHQPQHF. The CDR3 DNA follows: TGTGCCAGCAGTGAAGCTGGGGAGGGACATCAGCCCCAGCATTTT.

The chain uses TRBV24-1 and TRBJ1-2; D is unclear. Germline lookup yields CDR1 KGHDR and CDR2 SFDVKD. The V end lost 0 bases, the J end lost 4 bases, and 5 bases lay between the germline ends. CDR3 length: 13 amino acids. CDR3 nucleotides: TGTGCCACCAGTGATTTGACAGCCTATGGCTACACCTTC. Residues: CATSDLTAYGYTF.